This TCR beta chain was profiled in a study of blood T cell repertoires in COVID-19. On the study more broadly: Acute and convalescent COVID-19 samples came from the United States, Italy and Spain. Nucleic acid was either cDNA or gDNA, and it came from T cells, B-cell-depleted T cells, or PBMCs.

Enrollees, about 18 to 90 years old, lived in 24 US areas. In the original analysis: By means of reference gene primer amplification, nucleated cell counts were estimated. Sequencing was performed with immunoSEQ multiplex PCR; in TCRdb, only in-frame clones are kept and a portion is missing. V and J calls and clone size follow that table, whereas D and trimming were derived from the DNA. The table shows fewer than 450,000 clones, with more than 85% occurring only once. CDR1 and CDR2 from the germline V gene are SGHDN and FVKESK. Trimming removed 0 bases at V and 11 bases at J, with 8 bases between. The CDR3 extends over 13 amino acids.

This clonotype was obtained from a woman aged 25 to 39 who had recovered from COVID-19. Sample: PBMCs or T cells enriched from blood (not recorded which). The V gene is TRBV14, the J gene TRBJ1-6, with D possibly being TRBD1 (5 bases). CDR3 loop: CASSQDVRAPLHF. CDR3 in DNA: TGTGCCAGCAGCCAAGATGTCAGGGCACCCCTCCACTTT.